What follows are 12 T cell receptor beta chains derived from one specimen sequenced in a study of CD8+ T cells in alopecia areata. TCR sequencing used cDNA made by reverse transcription of extracted RNA. The assay was immunoSEQ multiplex PCR, and TCRdb's table has in-frame clones only and misses some. The profile shows about 200,000 clones, roughly 56% of them singletons. The sample consisted of CD8+ T cells sorted from blood. The receptors shown here come from a human donor in good health.

The chain combines TRBV4-1 with TRBJ1-1; D ambiguous. Germline loops: CDR1 MGHRA, CDR2 YSYEKL. V lost 1 base to trimming and J lost 3 bases, with 12 bases between them. The CDR3 contains 15 residues. The CDR3 region has the DNA TGCGCCAGCAGCCAAGTGGTAGGCGTAGACACTGAAGCTTTCTTT. Amino acids: CASSQVVGVDTEAFF.

This clone was counted a few times. This rearrangement joins TRBV21-1 to TRBJ1-2. TRBV21-1 has pseudogene status. The CDR3 has 14 amino acids. The CDR3 reads CASRISLQEDGYTF. Here the CDR3 DNA reads TGTGCCAGCAGGATTAGCCTCCAGGAGGATGGCTACACCTTC.

The J gene is TRBJ1-5, the V gene TRBV18, with D maybe TRBD1 (6 bases). CDR1 and CDR2 from the germline V gene are KGHSH and LQKENI. This CDR3 has 15 residues. V was clipped by 6 bases and J by 2 bases, with 14 bases between them. The CDR3, as DNA: TGTGCCAGCTCCCGGGGGCAGGGCGGCAATCAGCCCCAGCATTTT. Protein product: CASSRGQGGNQPQHF.

The chain uses TRBV12-5 and TRBJ2-7; perhaps TRBD1 as D (6 bases). The CDR3 runs 16 residues. Germline lookup yields CDR1 LGHNT and CDR2 FRNRAP. Trimming shortened V by 2 bases and J by 0 bases, and 14 bases separated the two germline ends. CDR3 coding DNA: TGTGCTAGTGGTTTGCCTCAGGACAGTAGCTCCTACGAGCAGTACTTC. Translating gives CASGLPQDSSSYEQYF.

The genes are TRBV11-1 and TRBJ2-7, with no clear D. This CDR3 region has 16 residues. Trimming cost V 5 bases and J 2 bases, with 19 bases left between them. CDR1 is SGHAT and CDR2 is FQDESV in the germline V gene (reference sequence). The CDR3 spells CASSAPPDGQPYEQYF. The DNA of the CDR3 is TGTGCCAGCAGCGCTCCCCCCGACGGCCAACCCTACGAGCAGTACTTC.

The rearrangement uses TRBV5-1 and TRBJ2-7, with 10 bases lining up with TRBD1. CDR1 SGHRS and CDR2 YFSETQ come from the germline V gene. The CDR3 consists of 15 residues. With V trimmed by 3 bases and J by 3 bases, 6 bases remained unmatched. The CDR3 nucleotides are TGCGCCAGCAGCTCCCGGGACAGGGGCTACTACGAGCAGTACTTC. It codes for CASSSRDRGYYEQYF.

This clone was recorded a few times. This chain uses TRBV23-1 with TRBJ2-4, with D possibly being TRBD1 (6 bases). Being an ORF, TRBV23-1 has a function that is uncertain. The CDR3 runs to 18 residues. V was pared by 0 bases and J by 1 base, with 16 bases between. This chain's CDR3 is CASSQSLEGEFAKNIQYF. The CDR3 region has the DNA TGCGCCAGCAGTCAATCACTCGAGGGGGAGTTCGCCAAAAACATTCAGTACTTC.

As DNA, the CDR3 is TGTGCCAGCAGTTTTGGGGGGGGGCCCTCCTACGAGCAGTACTTC. Its translation is CASSFGGGPSYEQYF. The gene calls are TRBV27 and TRBJ2-7, with TRBD2 as a possible D gene (7 bases). The germline V and J ends were trimmed by 3 bases and 0 bases, with 12 bases remaining between them. The CDR3 has 15 residues. Germline V gene data show CDR1 as MNHEY and CDR2 as SMNVEV (reference sequence).

This chain joins TRBV29-1 and TRBJ1-2; 9 bases map to TRBD1. The V and J ends lost 6 bases and 4 bases, in that order; junction bases with no gene match: 3. This CDR3 comprises 12 residues. The germline V gene has CDR1 SQVTM and CDR2 ANQGSEA. CDR3 sequence reads: CSVGTGSYGYTF. The CDR3 DNA reads TGCAGCGTGGGGACAGGGAGCTATGGCTACACCTTC.

CDR3 region: CSVEDLDGTDTQYF. In nucleotides, the CDR3 is TGCAGCGTTGAAGATCTCGACGGCACAGATACGCAGTATTTT. The V and J genes are TRBV29-1 and TRBJ2-3; no definite D call. The V end was cut by 0 bases, the J end by 1 base, with 8 bases between. CDR1 is SQVTM, CDR2 ANQGSEA, per germline. The CDR3 length is 14 residues.

This sequence joins TRBV4-1 and TRBJ1-1; unclear D gene. Germline lookup yields CDR1 MGHRA and CDR2 YSYEKL. This CDR3 has 14 residues. V gave up 0 bases and J gave up 1 base, with 6 bases separating them. CDR3 coding DNA: TGCGCCAGCAGCCAAGACCCAAAGAACACTGAAGCTTTCTTT. Translating gives CASSQDPKNTEAFF.

This clone came up a few times. The V and J genes are TRBV30 and TRBJ1-1; 9 bases line up with TRBD1. There are 13 residues in the CDR3. V was pared by 5 bases and J by 4 bases, with 5 bases of the junction left unmatched. Germline V CDR1 and CDR2: GTSNPN, SVGIG (reference sequence). The CDR3: CAWDSGQGTEAFF. The CDR3 nucleotides are TGTGCCTGGGATTCGGGACAGGGCACTGAAGCTTTCTTT.